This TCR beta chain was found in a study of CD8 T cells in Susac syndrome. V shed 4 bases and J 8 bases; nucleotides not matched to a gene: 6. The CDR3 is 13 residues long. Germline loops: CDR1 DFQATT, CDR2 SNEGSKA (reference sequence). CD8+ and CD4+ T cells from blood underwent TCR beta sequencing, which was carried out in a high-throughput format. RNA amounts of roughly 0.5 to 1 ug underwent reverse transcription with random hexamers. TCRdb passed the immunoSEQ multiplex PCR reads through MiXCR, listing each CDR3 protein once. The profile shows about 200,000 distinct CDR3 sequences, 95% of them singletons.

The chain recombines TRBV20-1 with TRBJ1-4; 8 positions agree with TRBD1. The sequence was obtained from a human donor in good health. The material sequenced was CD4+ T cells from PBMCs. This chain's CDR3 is CSATGGQREKLFF. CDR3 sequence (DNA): TGCAGTGCTACAGGGGGCCAAAGGGAAAAACTGTTTTTT.